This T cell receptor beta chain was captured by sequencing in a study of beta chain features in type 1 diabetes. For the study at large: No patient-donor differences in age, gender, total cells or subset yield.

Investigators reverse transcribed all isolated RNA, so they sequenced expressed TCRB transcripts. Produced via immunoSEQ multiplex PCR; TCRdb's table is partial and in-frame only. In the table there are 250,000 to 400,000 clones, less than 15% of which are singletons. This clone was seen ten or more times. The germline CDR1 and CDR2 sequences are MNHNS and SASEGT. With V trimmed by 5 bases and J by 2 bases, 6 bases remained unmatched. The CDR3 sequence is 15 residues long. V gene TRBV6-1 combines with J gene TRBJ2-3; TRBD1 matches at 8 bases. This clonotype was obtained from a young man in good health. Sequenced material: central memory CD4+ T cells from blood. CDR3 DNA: TGTGCCAGCAGTAAACGGGACAGGAACACAGATACGCAGTATTTT. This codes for CASSKRDRNTDTQYF.